Following are 18 T cell receptor beta chains from one sample sequenced in a study of early T cells in non-severe SARS-CoV-2 infection. TCRdb ran MiXCR on the 5' RACE reads and lists one entry per CDR3 protein. Here the sample spans around 30,000 distinct CDR3 sequences, 5% to 7% being singletons. Sequenced sample: whole blood. These receptors all come from an adult who was a healthcare worker with PCR-confirmed SARS-CoV-2 infection or an uninfected control (not recorded which).

There are many counts of this clonotype. This chain connects TRBV28 to TRBJ2-5; 7 bases match TRBD1. Germline V gene lookup returns CDR1 MDHEN and CDR2 SYDVKM. This CDR3 has 15 amino acids. The trim removed 6 bases at V and 1 base at J, leaving 8 bases unmatched. The CDR3 sequence: CASSFLTGSQETQYF. The DNA for the CDR3 is TGTGCCAGCAGCTTCCTGACAGGGAGCCAAGAGACCCAGTACTTC.

The chain couples TRBV29-1 to TRBJ2-1; TRBD2 matches 9 bases. Germline assignment: CDR1 SQVTM and CDR2 ANQGSEA. The CDR3 spans 13 residues. V lost 5 bases to trimming and J lost 7 bases; unmatched junction nucleotides: 6. The CDR3 DNA follows: TGCAGCGTTCTAGCGGGGAGGGGTAATGAGCAGTTCTTC. It is translated as CSVLAGRGNEQFF.

This clonotype was seen repeatedly, ten times or more. V usage is TRBV28 and J usage is TRBJ2-1; D may be TRBD1 (5 bases). Germline CDR1 is MDHEN and CDR2 is SYDVKM. V dropped 4 bases and J dropped 0 bases, with 16 bases sitting between them. This CDR3 comprises 17 residues. The CDR3 sequence is CASSWRQLLPSYNEQFF. As DNA, the CDR3 is TGTGCCAGCAGTTGGAGACAGTTATTACCCTCCTACAATGAGCAGTTCTTC.

This clonotype was seen many times. In nucleotides, the CDR3 is TGTGCCAGCAGTTTTGACAGGGGAATAACCAAAAACATTCAGTACTTC. It translates to CASSFDRGITKNIQYF. This sequence joins TRBV6-7 and TRBJ2-4, with 8 bases identical to TRBD1. Being an ORF, TRBV6-7 has a function that is uncertain. This CDR3 spans 16 amino acids. V lost 4 bases and J lost 2; bases outside the gene matches: 7.

This clonotype was recorded at least ten times. The CDR3 DNA sequence: TGTGCCTGGACCGGTAGCGGGGGCAATGAGCAGTTCTTC. It translates to CAWTGSGGNEQFF. V is TRBV30 and J is TRBJ2-1; 9 nucleotides line up with TRBD2. V lost 4 bases and J lost 6; bases outside the gene matches: 4. This CDR3 has 13 amino acids. Germline CDR1 GTSNPN, CDR2 SVGIG (reference sequence).

This chain links TRBV7-9 with TRBJ2-1, with D perhaps TRBD2 (6 bases). This CDR3 is built from 13 residues. Trimming removed 5 bases from V and 4 bases from J, with 9 bases in between. CDR1 and CDR2 from the germline V gene are SEHNR and FQNEAQ (reference sequence). For the CDR3, the DNA is TGTGCCAGCAGCCTCCGGGGGTACAATGAGCAGTTCTTC. It codes for CASSLRGYNEQFF.

This clonotype was seen ten or more times. The chain uses TRBV7-9 and TRBJ1-1, with D possibly being TRBD1 (5 bases). The germline V gene has CDR1 SEHNR and CDR2 FQNEAQ (reference sequence). The ends were cut back, 9 bases at V and 2 bases at J, with 13 bases in the middle. This CDR3 contains 13 residues. The CDR3 nucleotides read TGTGCCAGAACTCCAGGGTTAAACACTGAAGCTTTCTTT. Translated: CARTPGLNTEAFF.

At least ten counts were recorded for this clonotype. The genes are TRBV24-1 and TRBJ2-3; the D gene is possibly TRBD2 (6 bases). The CDR3 contains 16 residues. From germline, CDR1 is KGHDR and CDR2 SFDVKD. Between the trimmed V and J ends, which lost 0 bases and 1 base, there was a span of 10 bases. The CDR3 nucleotides are TGTGCCACCAGTGATTTGCGAAGGGAGGGCACAGATACGCAGTATTTT. Translating gives CATSDLRREGTDTQYF.

In its sample, this clonotype was seen a few times. The chain has TRBV29-1 and TRBJ2-2; tentatively, D is TRBD1 or TRBD2 (6 bases each). This CDR3 region has 16 residues. The V gene lost 0 bases and the J gene lost 3 bases, with 14 bases spanning the gap. CDR1 is SQVTM and CDR2 is ANQGSEA in the germline V gene. The CDR3 nucleotides are TGCAGCGTTGAAGAAGTCCGGGGGCCGGACACCGGGGAGCTGTTTTTT. This translates into CSVEEVRGPDTGELFF.

Only a few counts were recorded for this clonotype. The J gene is TRBJ2-4, the V gene TRBV20-1, with 7 bases identical to TRBD1. Germline V gene sequence: CDR1 DFQATT, CDR2 SNEGSKA (reference sequence). The CDR3 is 14 residues long. Unmatched junction bases numbered 6, after V lost 6 bases and J lost 1 base. The CDR3 sequence: CSAPTGIAKNIQYF. CDR3 coding DNA: TGCAGTGCCCCGACAGGGATTGCCAAAAACATTCAGTACTTC.

By proportion, this clonotype is medium-sized. The chain combines TRBV10-3 with TRBJ2-3; D is perhaps TRBD1 or TRBD2 (5 bases each). The V gene's germline CDR1 is ENHRY and CDR2 SYGVKD. The length of the CDR3 is 13 residues. With 10 bases removed from V and 6 bases from J, the gap between germline ends came to 17 bases. The CDR3: CATRDPRADTQYF. The CDR3 bases are TGTGCCACCCGGGACCCCCGAGCCGATACGCAGTATTTT.

Many counts were recorded for this clonotype. This chain uses TRBV28 with TRBJ2-1; 12 bases fit TRBD2. The CDR3 contains 15 residues. The V gene end was trimmed by 6 bases and the J gene end by 6 bases; junction bases not matched to a gene: 6. Germline V gene lookup returns CDR1 MDHEN and CDR2 SYDVKM. CDR3 nucleotide sequence: TGTGCCAGCAGGACTAGCGGGGGAGGAAGCAATGAGCAGTTCTTC. It translates to CASRTSGGGSNEQFF. The whole variable domain, remainder taken from reference TRBV28 and TRBJ2-1, is DVKVTQSSRYLVKRTGEKVFLECVQDMDHENMFWYRQDPGLGLRLIYFSYDVKMKEKGDIPEGYSVSREKKERFSLILESASTNQTSMYLCASRTSGGGSNEQFFGPGTRLTVL.

This clonotype was detected ten times or more. The V call is TRBV10-1, the J call TRBJ2-1; no reliable D call. The germline V gene has CDR1 WNHNN and CDR2 SYGVQD (reference sequence). The CDR3 sequence is 13 residues long. V was clipped by 4 bases and J by 6 bases, with 10 bases between them. Here the CDR3 reads CASSVGQSNEQFF. In nucleotides, the CDR3 is TGCGCCAGCAGTGTGGGCCAGAGCAATGAGCAGTTCTTC.

This chain uses TRBV5-5 with TRBJ2-1, with D hard to call. Germline CDR1 and CDR2: SGHKS and YYEKEE (reference sequence). V lost 5 bases and J 5 bases, leaving 11 bases between the germline ends. This CDR3 comprises 13 residues. This CDR3 reads CASSRLTDNEQFF. Written as DNA, the CDR3 is TGTGCCAGCAGTCGACTTACAGACAATGAGCAGTTCTTC.

This clonotype occurred many times. This chain joins TRBV20-1 and TRBJ2-7; no clear D. V was cut by 2 bases and J by 2 bases, with 13 bases left in between. Germline CDR1 DFQATT, CDR2 SNEGSKA (reference sequence). The CDR3 covers 14 residues. The CDR3 coding sequence is TGCAGTGCTAGATTCCAGACCCCACCCTACGAGCAGTACTTC. This encodes CSARFQTPPYEQYF.

The table lists this clonotype with many counts. This chain uses TRBV5-8 with TRBJ2-7; D is unclear. V was shortened by 4 bases and J by 2 bases, with 4 bases between the two germline ends. This CDR3 contains 11 residues. Germline CDR1 reads SGHTS; CDR2 reads YDEGEE. The CDR3 loop reads CASSPTYEQYF. CDR3 DNA: TGTGCCAGCAGCCCGACCTACGAGCAGTACTTC.

The table lists this clonotype with a few counts. The chain couples TRBV20-1 to TRBJ2-2; no clear D. The CDR3 extends over 12 amino acids. V lost 4 bases and J lost 3, with 6 bases in between. Germline V gene data show CDR1 as DFQATT and CDR2 as SNEGSKA (reference sequence). CDR3: CSANVDTGELFF. In nucleotides, the CDR3 is TGCAGTGCTAACGTGGACACCGGGGAGCTGTTTTTT.

In its sample, this clonotype was seen a few times. The chain uses TRBV27 and TRBJ2-7; the match to TRBD1 covers 7 bases. The CDR3 length is 16 residues. Losses at the gene ends were 6 bases for V and 1 base for J; bases not matched to a gene: 12. In germline, CDR1 is MNHEY, CDR2 SMNVEV (reference sequence). In nucleotides, the CDR3 is TGTGCCAGCAGCTCCAGGGGGAGTGGGGCATCCTACGAGCAGTACTTC. Amino acids: CASSSRGSGASYEQYF.